This TCR beta chain was observed in a study of CD8 T cells in Susac syndrome. It was with random hexamers that roughly 0.5 to 1 ug RNA was reverse transcribed. Each CDR3 protein gets one entry after TCRdb re-called the immunoSEQ multiplex PCR reads with MiXCR. There are approximately 120,000 distinct CDR3 sequences in the sample; around 94% occur only once, and over 0.07% lies in the top ten. CDR1 and CDR2 (germline): DFQATT, SNEGSKA (reference sequence). After removal of 5 bases from V and 1 base from J, the junction contained 3 bases not matched to a gene. The CDR3 loop spans 13 amino acids. This clonotype was seen only a few times.

The chain couples TRBV20-1 to TRBJ1-1, with 8 bases that match TRBD1. The sample comprised CD4+ T cells from PBMCs. The receptor's source is a human donor in good health. CDR3 DNA: TGCAGTGCTCCCGGGACAGGGAACACTGAAGCTTTCTTT. This codes for CSAPGTGNTEAFF.